This entry features one T cell receptor (beta chain) sequence. The antigen remains undetermined. The sample originates from a study of blood T cells in healthy people across ages. Study-wide results and caveats: TCR beta diversity was tightly associated with the proportion of naive T cells. Long-lived donors had more naive CD4+ cells and higher diversity than aged donors. What prevented conclusive comparison of naive and antigen-experienced cells was that PBMCs were unsorted.

Combining a sample-barcoded 5' primer with a J-beta primer mix, a second PCR ran for roughly 6 to 12 cycles. Through a template-switch adaptor with 12 random nucleotides, each cDNA molecule received a tag. TCRdb re-called the 5' RACE reads with MiXCR, one entry per CDR3 protein. The repertoire holds hundreds of thousands of distinct CDR3 sequences, with under 65% as singletons. The source of this sequence is a man aged 60 to 69 in good health. Input material: blood.

CDR3 region: CASSLGQGHSPLHF. Here the CDR3 DNA reads TGTGCCAGCAGCTTGGGGCAGGGGCACTCACCCCTCCACTTT. V is TRBV7-9 and J is TRBJ1-6; D possibly corresponds to TRBD1 (6 bases). V was cut by 3 bases and J by 10 bases, with 13 bases left in between. CDR1 SEHNR and CDR2 FQNEAQ come from the germline V gene (reference sequence). The CDR3 covers 14 residues.